The rows below give T cell receptor beta chains drawn from one sample of a study of shared clonotypes between healthy human individuals. Repertoires were generated with immunoSEQ multiplex PCR, while TCRdb's copy carries only in-frame clones and drops some. The profile shows around 1,100,000 clones, around three quarters of them singletons. Sequencing was done on a sample of memory CD4+ T cells from PBMCs. The receptors derive from a man in his late teens or twenties in good health. Some clones in this sample may be carry-over from other donors' samples. The CDR3 runs from the conserved cysteine through the conserved F or W. The order of the fields is clone size, J gene, V gene, D gene, CDR3 DNA, CDR3 protein. The D gene is left open where the match is weak. Rows give clone size only sometimes, using once, few, many, or a class for an expanded clone.

>NA|TRBJ2-5|TRBV11-1|TRBD1
TGTGCCAGCAGCGGTCAGGGGGCGCAGGAGACCCAGTACTTC
CASSGQGAQETQYF
>NA|TRBJ1-4|TRBV5-6|NA
TGTGCCAGCAGCTTGTATGGAGCAACTAATGAAAAACTGTTTTTT
CASSLYGATNEKLFF
>NA|TRBJ2-3|TRBV5-4|NA
TGTGCCAGCAGCCCCGCGGCGGACGCTAGGCCAGATACGCAGTATTTT
CASSPAADARPDTQYF
>NA|TRBJ1-3|TRBV4-2|NA
TGTGCCAGCAGCCAAGGAATTGGGGATCACTCTGGAAACACCATATATTTT
CASSQGIGDHSGNTIYF
>NA|TRBJ2-2|TRBV28|TRBD1
TGTGCCAGCAGGATACAGGGGCCCGGGACCGGGGAGCTGTTTTTT
CASRIQGPGTGELFF
>NA|TRBJ2-1|TRBV7-2|TRBD2
TGTGCCAGCAGACCTACTAGCGGAACCTACAATGAGCAGTTCTTC
CASRPTSGTYNEQFF
>NA|TRBJ1-3|TRBV28|NA
TGTGCCAGCAGTTTAGGGGCTGGAAACACCATATATTTT
CASSLGAGNTIYF
>NA|TRBJ2-1|TRBV9|TRBD1
TGTGCCAGCAGCGTGAGGGGGCGCCCAAATGAGCAGTTCTTC
CASSVRGRPNEQFF
>NA|TRBJ1-4|TRBV5-1|NA
TGCGCCAGCAGCTCAACCGGGACCTATAATGAAAAACTGTTTTTT
CASSSTGTYNEKLFF
>few|TRBJ1-2|TRBV7-8|TRBD1
TGTGCCAGCAGCCTCCGACAGGGAAACTATGGCTACACCTTC
CASSLRQGNYGYTF
>NA|TRBJ1-1|TRBV6-6|TRBD1
TGTGCCAGCAGTTACAAAGACAGGGCCCGAGCTTTCTTT
CASSYKDRARAFF
>once|TRBJ2-7|TRBV28|NA
TGTGCCAGCAGGGTGATCGGGGGGCTCTCCTACGAGCAGTACTTC
CASRVIGGLSYEQYF
>NA|TRBJ2-7|TRBV7-9|TRBD2
TGTGCCAGCAGCTTAGAAGGTTCCGGGGGGGAGCAGTACTTC
CASSLEGSGGEQYF
>NA|TRBJ2-2|TRBV18|NA
TGTGCCAGCTCACCAAATACAGGGAACACCGGGGAGCTGTTTTTT
CASSPNTGNTGELFF
>NA|TRBJ2-2|TRBV5-6|TRBD1
TGTGCCAGCACTCCGGGACAGGGATTCGGGGAGCTGTTTTTT
CASTPGQGFGELFF
>few|TRBJ1-5|TRBV19|NA
TGTGCCAGTAGTATCAGGGGTCTCCAGCCCCAGCATTTT
CASSIRGLQPQHF
>NA|TRBJ1-1|TRBV5-1|NA
TGCGCCAGCAGCATCGACAGGAACACTGAAGCTTTCTTT
CASSIDRNTEAFF
>NA|TRBJ2-5|TRBV5-6|NA
TGTGCCAGCAGCCGAACGGGGGACGAGACCCAGTACTTC
CASSRTGDETQYF
>NA|TRBJ1-2|TRBV4-1|TRBD1
TGCGCCAGCAGCCAAGATCGGGACAGAACCTATGGCTACACCTTC
CASSQDRDRTYGYTF
>NA|TRBJ2-2|TRBV28|NA
TGTGCCAGCAGAACTCCTGTGGGCGGAAGGAACACCGGGGAGCTGTTTTTT
CASRTPVGGRNTGELFF
>few|TRBJ1-2|TRBV28|NA
TGTGCCAGCAAGGTCGACACCACCTATGGCTACACCTTC
CASKVDTTYGYTF
>NA|TRBJ1-2|TRBV5-4|NA
TGTGCCAGCAGCTTCGGGGTTGGCTACACCTTC
CASSFGVGYTF
>NA|TRBJ2-5|TRBV10-2|TRBD2
TGCGCCAGCAGGGCGGGAGTACATGAGACCCAGTACTTC
CASRAGVHETQYF
>NA|TRBJ2-1|TRBV7-9|NA
TGTGCCAGCAGCTTAGCATGGGGGAGTGGGGATGAGCAGTTCTTC
CASSLAWGSGDEQFF
>NA|TRBJ2-5|TRBV15|NA
TGTGCCACCAGCAGAGGGGGGGAGACCCAGTACTTC
CATSRGGETQYF
>NA|TRBJ1-2|TRBV6-1|NA
TGTGCCAGCAGTGAAATGGACTATGGCTACACCTTC
CASSEMDYGYTF
>NA|TRBJ2-1|TRBV29-1|TRBD2
TGCAGCGTCCTAGCGGAGCCCTACAATGAGCAGTTCTTC
CSVLAEPYNEQFF
>NA|TRBJ2-3|TRBV7-3|TRBD2
TGTGCCAGCAGTTCTAGCGGGAGGGCCCCAGATACGCAGTATTTT
CASSSSGRAPDTQYF
>NA|TRBJ2-1|TRBV10-3|TRBD2
TGTGCCATCAGTCTGGGACTAGCGGGGGCCTTGGAGCAGTTCTTC
CAISLGLAGALEQFF
>NA|TRBJ2-1|TRBV7-3|TRBD2
TGTGCCAGCGGGCTAGCGGGACCCTACAATGAGCAGTTCTTC
CASGLAGPYNEQFF
>NA|TRBJ2-3|TRBV9|TRBD2
TGTGCCAGCAGCGCAGCGGGGGCCACAGATACGCAGTATTTT
CASSAAGATDTQYF
>few|TRBJ2-7|TRBV11-1|NA
TGTGCCAGCAGCTCCCGATTCGGGGTCTACGAGCAGTACTTC
CASSSRFGVYEQYF